The 27 T cell receptor beta chains given below trace back to one sample, sequenced in a study of T cell changes during pregnancy in multiple sclerosis. Assay used: immunoSEQ multiplex PCR; TCRdb lists only in-frame clones, some missing. Of approximately 30,000 clones listed, roughly 86% are singletons. The input for sequencing was CD8+ T cells from peripheral blood mononuclear cells, taken in the second trimester of pregnancy. These receptors all stem from a female donor with multiple sclerosis, enrolled in a pregnancy study.

The rearrangement uses TRBV7-9 and TRBJ2-7; perhaps TRBD2 as D (6 bases). Germline CDR1 and CDR2: SEHNR and FQNEAQ (reference sequence). Deletions cut 5 bases from V and 4 bases from J, with 15 bases between. This CDR3 has 14 residues. CDR3 nucleotide sequence: TGTGCCAGCAGCCTGTCGGGACTCATTTACGAGCAGTACTTC. It encodes CASSLSGLIYEQYF. The complete variable domain, with remaining parts taken from reference TRBV7-9 and TRBJ2-7, reads DTGVSQNPRHKITKRGQNVTFRCDPISEHNRLYWYRQTLGQGPEFLTYFQNEAQLEKSRLLSDRFSAERPKGSFSTLEIQRTEQGDSAMYLCASSLSGLIYEQYFGPGTRLTVT.

This clone was detected only once. The chain recombines TRBV4-1 with TRBJ1-2, with D unresolved. The CDR3 spans 13 residues. The germline gives CDR1 MGHRA, CDR2 YSYEKL. Between the trimmed V and J ends, which lost 2 bases and 8 bases, there was a span of 12 bases. The CDR3 nucleotides read TGCGCCAGCAGCCAAAGAGGCGGAGACGGCTACACCTTC. It translates to CASSQRGGDGYTF.

The rearrangement links TRBV2 to TRBJ1-2; the match to TRBD1 covers 7 bases. V lost 4 bases to trimming and J lost 5 bases; unmatched junction nucleotides: 4. The CDR3 runs 13 residues. Germline loops: CDR1 SNHLY, CDR2 FYNNEI. The CDR3 bases are TGTGCCAGCAGTGGGGACAGTGTTTATGGCTACACCTTC. Translated: CASSGDSVYGYTF.

The rearrangement links TRBV7-3 to TRBJ2-1; the D gene is possibly TRBD1 (5 bases). The V and J ends lost 1 base and 8 bases respectively, with 12 bases between them. Looked up from germline, CDR1 is SGHTA and CDR2 is FQGTGA. The CDR3 contains 14 residues. This chain's CDR3 is CASSLRAGYDEQFF. In DNA, the CDR3 is TGTGCCAGCAGCTTAAGGGCAGGGTACGATGAGCAGTTCTTC.

V and J are TRBV10-2 and TRBJ2-1; 7 bases align to TRBD1. The length of the CDR3 is 15 residues. The V and J ends lost 6 bases and 0 bases, in that order; junction bases with no gene match: 5. Germline loops: CDR1 WSHSY, CDR2 SAAADI. The CDR3 loop reads CASRPAGGSYNEQFF. Written as DNA, the CDR3 is TGCGCCAGCAGACCGGCAGGGGGCTCCTACAATGAGCAGTTCTTC.

The V gene is TRBV9, the J gene TRBJ2-1; tentative D call: TRBD1 (5 bases). Germline V CDR1 and CDR2: SGDLS, YYNGEE. This CDR3 is 15 amino acids long. Deletions cut 1 base from V and 0 bases from J, with 8 bases between. The CDR3, as DNA: TGTGCCAGCAGCGTACGACAGAGCTCCTACAATGAGCAGTTCTTC. It translates to CASSVRQSSYNEQFF.

The chain couples TRBV4-1 to TRBJ2-1, with TRBD1 identical over 9 bases. V was clipped by 6 bases and J by 5 bases; unmatched bases: 11. The V gene's germline CDR1 is MGHRA and CDR2 YSYEKL. The CDR3 spans 16 residues. CDR3 region: CASRGPGTGWNNEQFF. In nucleotides, the CDR3 is TGCGCCAGCAGGGGCCCCGGGACAGGGTGGAACAATGAGCAGTTCTTC.

V gene TRBV6-6 combines with J gene TRBJ1-2; D ambiguous. Germline V gene data show CDR1 as MNHNY and CDR2 as SVGAGI (reference sequence). The CDR3 runs 15 residues. V shed 6 bases and J shed 4 bases, with 18 bases lying between them. CDR3 coding DNA: TGTGCCAGCAGCCCTACCCCCGTTTCGGTCTATGGCTACACCTTC. Its translation: CASSPTPVSVYGYTF.

The CDR3 protein is CASSQETGLVWEQFF. The CDR3 nucleotides are TGCGCCAGCAGCCAAGAGACAGGGTTGGTGTGGGAGCAGTTCTTC. This rearrangement joins TRBV4-1 to TRBJ2-1; 7 nucleotides line up with TRBD1. The CDR3 is 15 amino acids. V trimming: 0 bases; J trimming: 10 bases; junction bases outside the gene matches: 9. Germline assignment: CDR1 MGHRA and CDR2 YSYEKL.

This chain connects TRBV9 to TRBJ2-1; 9 nucleotides match TRBD2. The CDR3 loop spans 17 amino acids. Germline V gene sequence: CDR1 SGDLS, CDR2 YYNGEE. Trimming took 3 bases from V and 7 from J; bases not matched to a gene: 14. CDR3 nucleotides: TGTGCCAGCAGCGCACTGGGGGCGGGGGGGCCGCGGAATGAGCAGTTCTTC. Residues: CASSALGAGGPRNEQFF.

The V gene is TRBV9, the J gene TRBJ1-2; a weak D match, TRBD1 (5 bases). From germline, CDR1 is SGDLS and CDR2 YYNGEE. The V gene lost 2 bases and the J gene lost 8 bases, with 16 bases spanning the gap. The CDR3 contains 14 residues. This CDR3 is CASSVTGLMRGYTF. CDR3 in DNA: TGTGCCAGCAGCGTCACAGGATTAATGAGGGGCTACACCTTC.

CDR3 amino acids: CASSRGPNTNEKLFF. CDR3 sequence (DNA): TGTGCCAGCAGCAGGGGCCCGAATACTAATGAAAAACTGTTTTTT. This chain links TRBV5-4 with TRBJ1-4; tentative D call: TRBD1 (5 bases). The CDR3 runs to 15 residues. V shed 4 bases and J shed 2 bases, with 12 bases lying between them. Germline V CDR1 and CDR2: SGHNT, YYREEE (reference sequence).

The genes are TRBV11-2 and TRBJ2-5; D uncertain. The V gene's germline CDR1 is SGHAT and CDR2 FQNNGV. The CDR3 spans 13 residues. V shed 6 bases and J shed 5 bases, with 13 bases lying between them. CDR3 in amino acids: CASSLVSPETQYF. CDR3 in DNA: TGTGCCAGCAGTCTAGTGAGCCCGGAGACCCAGTACTTC.

The chain carries TRBV2 and TRBJ2-1, with 11 positions matching TRBD2. The CDR3 runs 13 residues. Germline assignment: CDR1 SNHLY and CDR2 FYNNEI. V shed 8 bases and J 7 bases; nucleotides not matched to a gene: 4. The CDR3 DNA sequence: TGTGCCAGCGGGCTAGCGGGAGGTAATGAGCAGTTCTTC. Protein: CASGLAGGNEQFF.

The chain employs TRBV7-9 and TRBJ1-2; TRBD1 is a possible D gene (6 bases). Trimming took 3 bases from V and 7 from J, leaving 21 bases between them. Per the germline V gene, CDR1 is SEHNR and CDR2 is FQNEAQ (reference sequence). The CDR3 covers 16 residues. Written as DNA, the CDR3 is TGTGCCAGCAGCTTGGGGGCCGTGCCCCGGGATGGTGGCTACACCTTC. Translation gives CASSLGAVPRDGGYTF.

This clone appeared a single time. The chain carries TRBV2 and TRBJ2-1; D may be TRBD2 (5 bases). The CDR3 spans 16 residues. Germline V gene sequence: CDR1 SNHLY, CDR2 FYNNEI. The V gene lost 6 bases and the J gene lost 6 bases, with 21 bases spanning the gap. CDR3 loop: CASSGVSSVWGNEQFF. In DNA form, the CDR3 reads TGTGCCAGCAGCGGGGTTTCAAGCGTTTGGGGCAATGAGCAGTTCTTC.

The table lists this clone with a few counts. CDR3 protein: CAWSWEGTQYF. The CDR3 region has the DNA TGTGCCTGGAGCTGGGAGGGGACCCAGTACTTC. V is TRBV30 and J is TRBJ2-5; 7 bases fit TRBD2. This CDR3 has 11 amino acids. V shed 3 bases, J shed 7 bases, and the junction held 2 bases outside the gene matches. The germline V gene encodes CDR1 GTSNPN and CDR2 SVGIG (reference sequence).

V is TRBV9 and J is TRBJ2-3; TRBD2 matches at 11 bases. The germline V gene has CDR1 SGDLS and CDR2 YYNGEE. The J segment lost 2 bases and the V segment lost 4 bases, leaving 6 bases of the junction unmatched. This CDR3 is built from 16 residues. CDR3 loop: CASSTASGGPTDTQYF. CDR3 nucleotides: TGTGCCAGCAGCACAGCTAGCGGGGGGCCCACAGATACGCAGTATTTT.

The rearrangement joins TRBV5-6 to TRBJ2-7; 7 bases are a match to TRBD2. The germline gives CDR1 SGHDT, CDR2 YYEEEE. The V segment lost 4 bases and the J segment 0 bases; nucleotides outside the gene matches: 13. The CDR3 loop spans 17 amino acids. For the CDR3, the DNA is TGTGCCAGCAGCCCGGGGAGGGCAGGCACATACTCCTACGAGCAGTACTTC. Translation: CASSPGRAGTYSYEQYF.

The CDR3 sequence is CASSPSGRNTIYF. The CDR3 DNA sequence: TGTGCCAGCAGTCCGTCGGGGAGAAACACCATATATTTT. The V and J genes are TRBV6-5 and TRBJ1-3; no definite D call. This CDR3 has 13 amino acids. Trimming stripped 5 bases from V and 5 bases from J, with 10 bases between. CDR1 is MNHEY and CDR2 is SVGAGI in the germline V gene.

The rearrangement joins TRBV5-5 to TRBJ1-2; 10 bases map to TRBD1. V dropped 3 bases and J dropped 4; count of bases not matched to a gene: 3. Germline values: CDR1 SGHKS, CDR2 YYEKEE (reference sequence). The CDR3 sequence is 14 residues long. CDR3 amino acids: CASSSRTGGYGYTF. The CDR3 DNA reads TGTGCCAGCAGCTCCCGGACAGGGGGCTATGGCTACACCTTC.

The rearrangement joins TRBV27 to TRBJ1-4; tentative D call: TRBD1 (5 bases). The CDR3 contains 13 residues. V was cut by 0 bases and J by 11 bases, with 10 bases left in between. Germline CDR1 reads MNHEY; CDR2 reads SMNVEV (reference sequence). The CDR3 loop reads CASSLSRVGKLFF. CDR3 in DNA: TGTGCCAGCAGTTTATCCAGGGTTGGGAAACTGTTTTTT.

This clone was seen just once. V usage is TRBV11-2 and J usage is TRBJ2-7; 7 bases are a match to TRBD1. Germline CDR1 reads SGHAT; CDR2 reads FQNNGV. The CDR3 runs 13 residues. Losses at the gene ends were 4 bases for V and 0 bases for J; bases not matched to a gene: 0. This CDR3 reads CASSSGGSYEQYF. The CDR3 DNA reads as TGTGCCAGCAGCTCAGGGGGCTCCTACGAGCAGTACTTC.

V is TRBV7-2 and J is TRBJ2-1; D is possibly TRBD1 (6 bases). The V end lost 5 bases, the J end lost 5 bases, and 19 bases lay between the germline ends. This CDR3 comprises 16 residues. From germline, CDR1 is SGHTA and CDR2 FQGNSA. The CDR3 sequence is CASSLSRDKYNNEQFF. In DNA form, the CDR3 reads TGTGCCAGCAGCCTCTCCCGGGACAAGTATAACAATGAGCAGTTCTTC.

This clone came up a few times. V is TRBV2 and J is TRBJ1-1, with unresolved D. V lost 7 bases and J lost 11, with 11 bases in between. Per germline, CDR1 SNHLY and CDR2 FYNNEI. This CDR3 contains 10 residues. CDR3 protein: CASMTLRAFF. Written as DNA, the CDR3 is TGTGCCAGCATGACTCTGAGGGCTTTCTTT.

This clone has only a few counts. This rearrangement joins TRBV19 to TRBJ1-4; TRBD1 might be the D (5 bases). Germline assignment: CDR1 LNHDA and CDR2 SQIVND (reference sequence). The ends were cut back, 2 bases at V and 7 bases at J, with 14 bases in the middle. The CDR3 loop spans 15 amino acids. The CDR3 spells CASSIIGRRGEKLFF. As DNA, the CDR3 is TGTGCCAGTAGTATAATCGGGCGAAGGGGTGAAAAACTGTTTTTT.

The chain recombines TRBV6-6 with TRBJ2-1; TRBD2 aligns across 10 bases. Germline values: CDR1 MNHNY, CDR2 SVGAGI (reference sequence). V trimming: 0 bases; J trimming: 7 bases; junction bases outside the gene matches: 0. The CDR3 covers 14 residues. The CDR3 nucleotides read TGTGCCAGCAGTTACTCGACTAGCGGGAATGAGCAGTTCTTC. Protein: CASSYSTSGNEQFF.